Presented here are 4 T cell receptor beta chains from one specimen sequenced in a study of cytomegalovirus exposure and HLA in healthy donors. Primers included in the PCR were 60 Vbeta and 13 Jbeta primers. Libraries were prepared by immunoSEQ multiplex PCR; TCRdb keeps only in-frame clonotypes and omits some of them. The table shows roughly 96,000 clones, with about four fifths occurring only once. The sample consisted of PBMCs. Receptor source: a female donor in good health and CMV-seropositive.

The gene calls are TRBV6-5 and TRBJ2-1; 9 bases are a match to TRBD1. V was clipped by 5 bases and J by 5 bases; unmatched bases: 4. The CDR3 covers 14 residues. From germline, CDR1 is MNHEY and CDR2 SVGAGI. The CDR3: CASSPGTGNNEQFF. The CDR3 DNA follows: TGTGCCAGCAGTCCCGGGACAGGGAACAATGAGCAGTTCTTC.

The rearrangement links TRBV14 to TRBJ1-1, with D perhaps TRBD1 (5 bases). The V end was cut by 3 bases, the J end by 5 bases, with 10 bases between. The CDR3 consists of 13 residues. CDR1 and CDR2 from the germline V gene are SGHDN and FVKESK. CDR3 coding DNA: TGTGCCAGCAGCCACAACAGGCTAACTGAAGCTTTCTTT. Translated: CASSHNRLTEAFF.

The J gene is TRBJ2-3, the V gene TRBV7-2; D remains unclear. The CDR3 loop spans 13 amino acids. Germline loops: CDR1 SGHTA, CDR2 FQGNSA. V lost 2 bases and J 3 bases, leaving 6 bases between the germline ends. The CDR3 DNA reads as TGTGCCAGCAGCTTACCTATGACAGATACGCAGTATTTT. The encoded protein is CASSLPMTDTQYF.

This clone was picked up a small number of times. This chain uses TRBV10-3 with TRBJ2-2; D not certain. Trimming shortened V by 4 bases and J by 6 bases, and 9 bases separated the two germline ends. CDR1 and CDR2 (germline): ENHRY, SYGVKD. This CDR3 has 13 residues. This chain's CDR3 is CAISADKAGELFF. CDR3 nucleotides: TGTGCCATCAGTGCCGACAAAGCCGGGGAGCTGTTTTTT.